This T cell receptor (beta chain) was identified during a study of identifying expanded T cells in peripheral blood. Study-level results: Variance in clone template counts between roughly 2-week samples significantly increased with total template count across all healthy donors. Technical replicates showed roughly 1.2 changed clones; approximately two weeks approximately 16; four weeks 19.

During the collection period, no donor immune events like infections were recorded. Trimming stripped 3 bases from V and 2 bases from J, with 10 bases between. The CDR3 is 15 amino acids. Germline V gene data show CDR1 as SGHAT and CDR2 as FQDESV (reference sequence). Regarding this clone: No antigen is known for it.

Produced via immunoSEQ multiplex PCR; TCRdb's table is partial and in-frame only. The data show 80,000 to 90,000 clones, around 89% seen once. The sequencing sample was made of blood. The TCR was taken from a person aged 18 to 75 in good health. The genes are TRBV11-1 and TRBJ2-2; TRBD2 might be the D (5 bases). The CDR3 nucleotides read TGTGCCAGCAGCTTGTCGCTAGCAAACACCGGGGAGCTGTTTTTT. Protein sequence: CASSLSLANTGELFF.